The 27 T cell receptor beta chains in this list originate from one sample, sequenced in a study of control samples from healthy donors and cancer patients. Profiled with immunoSEQ multiplex PCR; TCRdb holds only in-frame clones, not every one. This sample has roughly 52,000 clones; 95% to 96% occur once, and the top ten carry 1.5% to 2%. Material for sequencing was blood. The receptors stem from a woman aged 30 to 39 in good health.

The chain carries TRBV28 and TRBJ1-6; TRBD1 matches 9 bases. V lost 2 bases and J lost 5; bases outside the gene matches: 10. The CDR3 runs 18 residues. The germline V gene has CDR1 MDHEN and CDR2 SYDVKM. The DNA for the CDR3 is TGTGCCAGCAGTTTACCGGCAGGGACAGGGAACCATAATTCACCCCTCCACTTT. Its translation: CASSLPAGTGNHNSPLHF.

The CDR3 here is CAWSAGAGANVLTF. CDR3 DNA: TGTGCCTGGTCGGCTGGAGCTGGGGCCAACGTCCTGACTTTC. The genes are TRBV30 and TRBJ2-6; D is unresolved. Germline V gene sequence: CDR1 GTSNPN, CDR2 SVGIG (reference sequence). This CDR3 comprises 14 residues. V was clipped by 5 bases and J by 2 bases, with 10 bases between them.

The chain couples TRBV7-2 to TRBJ1-5; D perhaps matches TRBD1 (5 bases). The CDR3 totals 14 residues. The germline gives CDR1 SGHTA, CDR2 FQGNSA. V was clipped by 2 bases and J by 2 bases, with 7 bases between them. The CDR3 sequence: CASSLRGGNQPQHF. The CDR3 DNA reads TGTGCCAGCAGCTTAAGGGGAGGCAATCAGCCCCAGCATTTT.

The V call is TRBV5-4, the J call TRBJ2-1; 7 bases line up with TRBD1. CDR3 length: 16 amino acids. The germline V gene has CDR1 SGHNT and CDR2 YYREEE (reference sequence). Trimming took 5 bases from V and 3 from J; bases not matched to a gene: 11. This CDR3 reads CASRDPGQQSYNEQFF. CDR3 DNA: TGTGCCAGCAGGGATCCGGGACAGCAAAGCTACAATGAGCAGTTCTTC.

This rearrangement joins TRBV6-5 to TRBJ2-5; D gene unclear. This CDR3 is built from 14 residues. V was trimmed by 5 bases and J by 1 base, leaving 11 bases between them. The germline CDR1 and CDR2 sequences are MNHEY and SVGAGI. CDR3 sequence: CASSPPNSQETQYF. The CDR3 bases are TGTGCCAGCAGTCCACCCAACAGCCAAGAGACCCAGTACTTC.

The chain links TRBV7-9 to TRBJ2-5, with 8 nucleotides matching TRBD1. V was clipped by 3 bases and J by 5 bases; unmatched bases: 17. The CDR3 runs 18 residues. Germline values: CDR1 SEHNR, CDR2 FQNEAQ (reference sequence). CDR3 sequence reads: CASSFGPARQGSDETQYF. As DNA, the CDR3 is TGTGCCAGCAGCTTTGGCCCCGCTCGACAGGGGTCCGACGAGACCCAGTACTTC.

The gene calls are TRBV9 and TRBJ2-1; 10 bases fit TRBD2. The CDR3 extends over 15 amino acids. Germline V CDR1 and CDR2: SGDLS, YYNGEE. The junction had 5 bases not matched to a gene; V was cut back by 3 bases and J by 5 bases. In nucleotides, the CDR3 is TGTGCCAGCAGCGCCGGGACTAGCGAAAACAATGAGCAGTTCTTC. Protein sequence: CASSAGTSENNEQFF.

The chain recombines TRBV30 with TRBJ1-2; no definite D call. The CDR3 covers 12 residues. Trimming took 7 bases from V and 4 from J, leaving 13 bases between them. Germline V gene data show CDR1 as GTSNPN and CDR2 as SVGIG (reference sequence). The DNA for the CDR3 is TGTGCCTCCGCGGAGACAACCTATGGCTACACCTTC. This translates into CASAETTYGYTF.

This sequence joins TRBV5-4 and TRBJ2-3; D might be TRBD1 or TRBD2, each matching 7 bases. CDR1 is SGHNT, CDR2 YYREEE, per germline (reference sequence). The V end lost 4 bases, the J end lost 11 bases, and 23 bases lay between the germline ends. This CDR3 is built from 15 residues. CDR3 sequence: CASSLGGGGQILQYF. In DNA form, the CDR3 reads TGTGCCAGCAGCCTGGGGGGCGGGGGACAGATATTGCAGTATTTT.

The rearrangement joins TRBV5-5 to TRBJ2-3, with 8 bases matching TRBD1. The V segment lost 0 bases and the J segment 5 bases; nucleotides outside the gene matches: 8. Germline loops: CDR1 SGHKS, CDR2 YYEKEE (reference sequence). CDR3 size: 16 residues. The CDR3 loop is CASSLGQGAPGDTQYF. The CDR3 bases are TGTGCCAGCAGCTTGGGGCAGGGGGCGCCGGGAGATACGCAGTATTTT.

The chain employs TRBV7-9 and TRBJ2-1; D remains unclear. V was cut by 2 bases and J by 4 bases, with 9 bases left in between. Germline V gene lookup returns CDR1 SEHNR and CDR2 FQNEAQ (reference sequence). The CDR3 sequence is 14 residues long. The CDR3 protein is CASSLWEDYNEQFF. The CDR3 nucleotides are TGTGCCAGCAGCTTATGGGAAGATTACAATGAGCAGTTCTTC. The variable domain in full, with the rest retrieved from reference TRBV7-9 and TRBJ2-1, is DTGVSQNPRHKITKRGQNVTFRCDPISEHNRLYWYRQTLGQGPEFLTYFQNEAQLEKSRLLSDRFSAERPKGSFSTLEIQRTEQGDSAMYLCASSLWEDYNEQFFGPGTRLTVL.

This chain joins TRBV28 and TRBJ2-1, with 10 positions matching TRBD2. The V segment lost 2 bases and the J segment 3 bases; nucleotides outside the gene matches: 1. CDR3 length: 15 residues. Looked up from germline, CDR1 is MDHEN and CDR2 is SYDVKM. CDR3 residues: CASSLGTSVYNEQFF. For the CDR3, the DNA is TGTGCCAGCAGTTTAGGGACTAGCGTCTACAATGAGCAGTTCTTC.

This clone was seen once. This chain joins TRBV7-9 and TRBJ2-2; 8 bases fit TRBD1. The CDR3 loop spans 16 amino acids. Trimming at V came to 3 bases and at J to 5 bases, leaving 8 bases not matched to a gene. Germline V CDR1 and CDR2: SEHNR, FQNEAQ (reference sequence). The CDR3 region is CASSFEDRVDTGELFF. Written as DNA, the CDR3 is TGTGCCAGCAGCTTCGAGGACAGGGTCGATACCGGGGAGCTGTTTTTT.

The chain couples TRBV7-2 to TRBJ1-5; TRBD1 is a possible D gene (5 bases). CDR1 and CDR2 from the germline V gene are SGHTA and FQGNSA. Deletions cut 1 base from V and 4 bases from J, with 11 bases between. The CDR3 is 15 residues long. As DNA, the CDR3 is TGTGCCAGCAGCTTAGAACCGGGGGAAAATCAGCCCCAGCATTTT. Translated, it gives CASSLEPGENQPQHF.

V is TRBV7-9 and J is TRBJ1-5; no firm D call. The CDR3 loop spans 14 amino acids. The germline V gene encodes CDR1 SEHNR and CDR2 FQNEAQ (reference sequence). Between the trimmed V and J ends, which lost 5 bases and 3 bases, there was a span of 11 bases. Here the CDR3 DNA reads TGTGCCAGCAGCAAGGGAGGGAACAATCAGCCCCAGCATTTT. Its protein product is CASSKGGNNQPQHF.

V gene TRBV18 combines with J gene TRBJ1-2; D gene uncertain. Trimming removed 5 bases at V and 2 bases at J, with 6 bases between. This CDR3 spans 12 amino acids. Germline loops: CDR1 KGHSH, CDR2 LQKENI. The CDR3 nucleotides are TGTGCCAGCTCAAGCATGAACTATGGCTACACCTTC. Translating gives CASSSMNYGYTF.

V is TRBV15 and J is TRBJ2-3, with no clear D. V was pared by 1 base and J by 5 bases, with 16 bases between. Per the germline V gene, CDR1 is LNHNV and CDR2 is YYDKDF (reference sequence). The CDR3 is made up of 16 amino acids. In nucleotides, the CDR3 is TGTGCCACCAGCAGAGTAGGAGAGCGTTTGGGAGATACGCAGTATTTT. Protein sequence: CATSRVGERLGDTQYF. Using reference TRBV15 and TRBJ2-3 for the parts outside the CDR3, the full variable domain is DAMVIQNPRYQVTQFGKPVTLSCSQTLNHNVMYWYQQKSSQAPKLLFHYYDKDFNNEADTPDNFQSRRPNTSFCFLDIRSPGLGDTAMYLCATSRVGERLGDTQYFGPGTRLTVL.

V usage is TRBV19 and J usage is TRBJ1-5; 12 bases are a match to TRBD1. The CDR3 has 15 amino acids. V lost 4 bases and J lost 7; bases outside the gene matches: 5. Per germline, CDR1 LNHDA and CDR2 SQIVND (reference sequence). The CDR3 region has the DNA TGTGCCAGTAGTACTGGGACAGGGGGCGGACAGCCCCAGCATTTT. The encoded protein is CASSTGTGGGQPQHF.

This chain connects TRBV3-1 (or the pseudogene TRBV3-2) to TRBJ2-7; a possible D gene is TRBD2 (5 bases). V was clipped by 0 bases and J by 5 bases, with 17 bases between them. The CDR3 totals 16 residues. Germline lookup yields CDR1 LGHDT and CDR2 YNNKEL (reference sequence). The CDR3 DNA is TGTGCCAGCAGCCAAGATATGAGGGAAGGAGTCCACGAGCAGTACTTC. Its translation: CASSQDMREGVHEQYF.

This chain joins TRBV5-1 and TRBJ2-2; 8 bases fit TRBD1. Looked up from germline, CDR1 is SGHRS and CDR2 is YFSETQ. The CDR3 is made up of 13 amino acids. V lost 4 bases and J lost 6; bases outside the gene matches: 2. CDR3: CASSLTGAGELFF. CDR3 bases: TGCGCCAGCAGCCTGACAGGGGCCGGGGAGCTGTTTTTT.

This chain connects TRBV21-1 to TRBJ2-3. TRBV21-1 is recorded as a pseudogene. There are 17 residues in the CDR3. CDR3 bases: TGTGCCAGTGCATGGGTAACACCAAAACGGAACACAGATACGCAGTATTTT. It specifies CASAWVTPKRNTDTQYF.

The chain carries TRBV24-1 and TRBJ1-2; the match to TRBD1 covers 7 bases. Germline V gives CDR1 KGHDR, CDR2 SFDVKD. Germline trimming cut 6 bases from V and 7 bases from J; bases unmatched to any gene: 4. The CDR3 length is 12 residues. The CDR3 nucleotides are TGTGCCACCAGTACAGGGGCGTCTGGCTACACCTTC. Translating gives CATSTGASGYTF.

The chain recombines TRBV11-2 with TRBJ2-1; D possibly matches TRBD1 or TRBD2 (6 bases each). This CDR3 has 16 amino acids. V was clipped by 6 bases and J by 7 bases, with 22 bases between them. CDR1 is SGHAT and CDR2 is FQNNGV in the germline V gene. CDR3 in DNA: TGTGCCAGCAGGGGAATCCGGAGGGGGGCGAGAAATGAGCAGTTCTTC. Residues: CASRGIRRGARNEQFF.

V usage is TRBV27 and J usage is TRBJ1-1, with 8 bases identical to TRBD1. Germline-derived CDR1 and CDR2 are MNHEY and SMNVEV (reference sequence). The CDR3 consists of 14 residues. V lost 5 bases and J lost 2; bases outside the gene matches: 4. CDR3 amino acids: CASSQDRANTEAFF. DNA of the CDR3: TGTGCCAGCAGTCAGGACAGGGCCAACACTGAAGCTTTCTTT.

The chain joins TRBV20-1 to TRBJ2-7, with D unresolved. Per the germline V gene, CDR1 is DFQATT and CDR2 is SNEGSKA (reference sequence). The CDR3 is 11 residues long. V lost 4 bases and J 3 bases, leaving 7 bases between the germline ends. CDR3 in DNA: TGCAGTGCTACACTCCTCTACGAGCAGTACTTC. Translation: CSATLLYEQYF.

The chain recombines TRBV6-4 with TRBJ2-2; D is unresolved. CDR3 length: 15 residues. Germline V gene sequence: CDR1 MRHNA, CDR2 SNTAGT. Trimming removed 0 bases at V and 2 bases at J, with 7 bases between. CDR3 bases: TGTGCCAGCAGTGACTCCTCAGGCAACACCGGGGAGCTGTTTTTT. It encodes CASSDSSGNTGELFF.

The genes are TRBV20-1 and TRBJ2-2; D not resolved. Germline-derived CDR1 and CDR2 are DFQATT and SNEGSKA (reference sequence). V was clipped by 3 bases and J by 1 base, with 6 bases between them. CDR3 length: 13 residues. CDR3 coding DNA: TGCAGTGCTAGTCGGCAGAACACCGGGGAGCTGTTTTTT. Translated, it gives CSASRQNTGELFF.